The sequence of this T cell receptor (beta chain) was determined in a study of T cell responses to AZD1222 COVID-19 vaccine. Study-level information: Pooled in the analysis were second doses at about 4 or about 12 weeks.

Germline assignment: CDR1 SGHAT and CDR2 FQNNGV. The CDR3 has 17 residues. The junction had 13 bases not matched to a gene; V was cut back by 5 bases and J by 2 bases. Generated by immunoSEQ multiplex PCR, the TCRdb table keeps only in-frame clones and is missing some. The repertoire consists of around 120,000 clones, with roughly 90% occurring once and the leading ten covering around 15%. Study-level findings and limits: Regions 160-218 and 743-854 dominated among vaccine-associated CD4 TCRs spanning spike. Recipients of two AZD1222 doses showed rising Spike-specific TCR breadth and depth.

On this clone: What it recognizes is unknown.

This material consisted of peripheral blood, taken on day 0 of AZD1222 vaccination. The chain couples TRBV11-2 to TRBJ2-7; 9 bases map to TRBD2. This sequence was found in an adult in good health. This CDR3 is CASSQGPIGGRAYEQYF. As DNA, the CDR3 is TGTGCCAGCAGCCAAGGTCCTATAGGCGGGAGGGCCTACGAGCAGTACTTC.